This T cell receptor (beta chain) is from a study of T cell repertoires in cytomegalovirus infection. Overall study: Recently identified HLA-C-restricted CMV epitopes and well-studied HLA-B-restricted CMV epitopes were used by the study. CMV infection and matching HLA type were both indicated by public TCR beta signatures. Study outcomes and limitations: Carriers of CMV plus the relevant HLA were identified by cumulative public TCR beta family frequency. Dominating the ex vivo response were HLA-C-restricted CMV-specific TCR beta clonotypes.

Germline V lookup: CDR1 MRHNA, CDR2 SNTAGT. Trimming cost V 2 bases and J 4 bases; bases outside gene matches: 2. The CDR3 loop spans 15 amino acids. TCRdb reprocessed the reads with MiXCR, giving one entry per CDR3 protein. The table has hundreds of thousands of distinct CDR3 sequences, around a third seen once. To note about this clonotype: Its antigen is as yet unknown.

V is TRBV6-4 and J is TRBJ2-3, with 11 positions matching TRBD2. The source was cultured CD8+ T cells from PBMCs, collected from culture after CMV antigen stimulation. This sequence originates from a human donor in good health (CMV status not recorded). Some clones in this sample may be carry-over from other donors' samples. CDR3 DNA sequence: TGTGCCAGCAGTGACGGGACTAGCGGCCCAGATACGCAGTATTTT. It is translated as CASSDGTSGPDTQYF.